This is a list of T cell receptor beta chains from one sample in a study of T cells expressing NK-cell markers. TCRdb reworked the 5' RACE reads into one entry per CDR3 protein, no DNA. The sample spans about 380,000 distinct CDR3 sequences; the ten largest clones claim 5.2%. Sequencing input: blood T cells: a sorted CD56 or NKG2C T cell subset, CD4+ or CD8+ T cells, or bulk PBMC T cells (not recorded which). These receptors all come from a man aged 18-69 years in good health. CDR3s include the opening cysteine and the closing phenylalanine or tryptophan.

CDR3aa: CANTQGAKYSNQPQHF; j_gene: TRBJ1-5; v_gene: TRBV6-4
CDR3aa: CASSAGLAGGKLFF; j_gene: TRBJ2-1; v_gene: TRBV7-2
CDR3aa: CASTELRVGYNEQFF; j_gene: TRBJ2-1; v_gene: TRBV28
CDR3aa: CASNSGTGGRERETQYF; j_gene: TRBJ2-5; v_gene: TRBV12-3/TRBV12-4
CDR3aa: CAISESPAEGHEQFF; j_gene: TRBJ2-1; v_gene: TRBV10-3
CDR3aa: CASSLRGGSPYGYTF; j_gene: TRBJ1-2; v_gene: TRBV12-3/TRBV12-4
CDR3aa: CASRISGGGQETQYF; j_gene: TRBJ2-5; v_gene: TRBV2
CDR3aa: CASSSSRMNTEAFF; j_gene: TRBJ1-1; v_gene: TRBV5-1
CDR3aa: CASSRAPIFPAGPISYNEQFF; j_gene: TRBJ2-1; v_gene: TRBV4-2
CDR3aa: CASSQGWQKAGNTIYF; j_gene: TRBJ1-3; v_gene: TRBV6-1
CDR3aa: CSALGGQGKNQPQHF; j_gene: TRBJ1-5; v_gene: TRBV20-1
CDR3aa: CASSVVGGIPRDTQYF; j_gene: TRBJ2-3; v_gene: TRBV9
CDR3aa: CASSLGEFSNQPQHF; j_gene: TRBJ1-5; v_gene: TRBV7-2
CDR3aa: CASGQRGEFTDTQYF; j_gene: TRBJ2-3; v_gene: TRBV7-6
CDR3aa: CASSLTGQAAGELFF; j_gene: TRBJ2-2; v_gene: TRBV5-1
CDR3aa: CASSYSGQAKNIQYF; j_gene: TRBJ2-4; v_gene: TRBV6-5
CDR3aa: CASSQLGNSYEQYF; j_gene: TRBJ2-7; v_gene: TRBV3-1
CDR3aa: CASSLRGLSSYNEQFF; j_gene: TRBJ2-1; v_gene: TRBV27
CDR3aa: CASSRQGPGADTQYF; j_gene: TRBJ2-3; v_gene: TRBV7-9
CDR3aa: CAWSSGRRQYF; j_gene: TRBJ2-7; v_gene: TRBV30
CDR3aa: CASSPTFGQPNTEAFF; j_gene: TRBJ1-1; v_gene: TRBV18
CDR3aa: CASSSYAGGNTIYF; j_gene: TRBJ1-3; v_gene: TRBV7-9
CDR3aa: CASSGGQNYEQYF; j_gene: TRBJ2-7; v_gene: TRBV12-3/TRBV12-4
CDR3aa: CASSRGTSGVRTDTQYF; j_gene: TRBJ2-3; v_gene: TRBV7-9
CDR3aa: CASTTNPGPSTEAFF; j_gene: TRBJ1-1; v_gene: TRBV12-3/TRBV12-4